The 22 T cell receptor beta chains in this list originate from one sample, sequenced in a study of T cell changes during pregnancy in multiple sclerosis. Using immunoSEQ multiplex PCR, the repertoire was profiled, and TCRdb retains in-frame clones only, with some absent. This table has tens of thousands of clones, less than 95% appearing once. Sequencing used peripheral blood, obtained in the second trimester of pregnancy. These TCRs come from a female donor in good health, enrolled as a control in a pregnancy study.

This clone showed up just once. The CDR3, as DNA: TGTGCCAGCAGCGTAGATCCTAGCTGGCAGAACATTCAGTACTTC. This sequence encodes CASSVDPSWQNIQYF. V and J are TRBV9 and TRBJ2-4, with TRBD2 as a possible D gene (5 bases). CDR3 size: 15 residues. V gave up 0 bases and J gave up 7 bases, with 14 bases separating them. Looked up from germline, CDR1 is SGDLS and CDR2 is YYNGEE.

This clone has just one count. This chain uses TRBV10-3 with TRBJ2-7, with 8 bases aligning to TRBD1. J lost 2 bases, V lost 6 bases, and 3 bases had no gene match. This CDR3 comprises 13 residues. Germline CDR1 and CDR2: ENHRY and SYGVKD. The CDR3 loop is CAIRGQVAYEQYF. CDR3 coding DNA: TGTGCCATCAGGGGACAGGTAGCCTACGAGCAGTACTTC.

V usage is TRBV7-9 and J usage is TRBJ1-4; 11 nucleotides agree with TRBD1. Trimming cost V 7 bases and J 7 bases; bases outside gene matches: 8. The length of the CDR3 is 15 residues. Germline V gene lookup returns CDR1 SEHNR and CDR2 FQNEAQ (reference sequence). This CDR3 is CASTPSGTGGEKLFF. The CDR3 bases are TGTGCCAGCACCCCGAGTGGGACAGGGGGTGAAAAACTGTTTTTT. Filled out from reference TRBV7-9 and TRBJ1-4, the complete variable domain reads DTGVSQNPRHKITKRGQNVTFRCDPISEHNRLYWYRQTLGQGPEFLTYFQNEAQLEKSRLLSDRFSAERPKGSFSTLEIQRTEQGDSAMYLCASTPSGTGGEKLFFGSGTQLSVL.

This clone was seen just once. The chain recombines TRBV6-6 with TRBJ2-2, with D maybe TRBD1 (6 bases). Between the trimmed V and J ends, which lost 4 bases and 6 bases, there was a span of 9 bases. The CDR3 has 13 amino acids. The germline CDR1 and CDR2 sequences are MNHNY and SVGAGI (reference sequence). CDR3 sequence: CASSSQGPGELFF. The CDR3, as DNA: TGTGCCAGCAGTTCACAGGGTCCCGGGGAGCTGTTTTTT.

This clone was picked up one time. V and J are TRBV30 and TRBJ1-3; the D gene is possibly TRBD1 (6 bases). The CDR3 extends over 17 amino acids. Trimming pared 4 bases from V and 4 bases from J, leaving 23 bases between. CDR1 and CDR2 from the germline V gene are GTSNPN and SVGIG (reference sequence). CDR3 in amino acids: CAWTVNYRGYSGNTIYF. CDR3 in DNA: TGTGCCTGGACCGTGAACTATAGGGGGTATTCAGGAAACACCATATATTTT.

The chain employs TRBV7-3 and TRBJ2-1; 11 bases are shared with TRBD2. The CDR3 contains 15 residues. CDR1 is SGHTA and CDR2 is FQGTGA in the germline V gene. The J segment lost 6 bases and the V segment lost 6 bases, leaving 7 bases of the junction unmatched. The CDR3 here is CASSPLAGGFNEQFF. DNA for the CDR3: TGTGCCAGCAGTCCTCTAGCGGGGGGTTTCAATGAGCAGTTCTTC.

This sequence joins TRBV2 and TRBJ2-7, with 8 bases lining up with TRBD2. CDR1 is SNHLY and CDR2 is FYNNEI in the germline V gene. Trimming removed 2 bases from V and 0 bases from J; junction bases left unmatched: 3. The CDR3 sequence is 15 residues long. This chain's CDR3 is CASSEISGSSYEQYF. The CDR3 region has the DNA TGTGCCAGCAGTGAAATAAGCGGGAGCTCCTACGAGCAGTACTTC. Supplemented by reference TRBV2 and TRBJ2-7, the full variable domain reads EPEVTQTPSHQVTQMGQEVILRCVPISNHLYFYWYRQILGQKVEFLVSFYNNEISEKSEIFDDQFSVERPDGSNFTLKIRSTKLEDSAMYFCASSEISGSSYEQYFGPGTRLTVT.

By proportion, this clone is medium-sized. J is TRBJ2-7 and V is TRBV5-1; TRBD1 is a possible D gene (6 bases). Germline loops: CDR1 SGHRS, CDR2 YFSETQ. Trimming left V 4 bases short and J 0 bases short, with 14 bases between. The CDR3 has 15 amino acids. Here the CDR3 reads CASSSQEQGSYEQYF. The CDR3 nucleotides read TGCGCCAGCAGCAGCCAGGAACAGGGCTCCTACGAGCAGTACTTC.

The V and J genes are TRBV28 and TRBJ1-1, with unresolved D. Trimming removed 3 bases from V and 3 bases from J, with 5 bases in between. The CDR3 spans 12 residues. Germline-derived CDR1 and CDR2 are MDHEN and SYDVKM. CDR3 sequence: CASSLDYTEAFF. CDR3 coding DNA: TGTGCCAGCAGTTTGGACTACACTGAAGCTTTCTTT.

This clone has a handful of counts. J is TRBJ1-1 and V is TRBV6-1; 8 nucleotides agree with TRBD1. The trim removed 3 bases at V and 7 bases at J, leaving 4 bases unmatched. The CDR3 consists of 13 residues. Germline V gives CDR1 MNHNS, CDR2 SASEGT. The CDR3 region has the DNA TGTGCCAGCAGTGACAGGGGGCTGAGTGAAGCTTTCTTT. Translating it yields CASSDRGLSEAFF.

The chain recombines TRBV19 with TRBJ2-3, with 7 bases fitting TRBD1. Per the germline V gene, CDR1 is LNHDA and CDR2 is SQIVND (reference sequence). The length of the CDR3 is 15 residues. After removal of 9 bases from V and 0 bases from J, the junction contained 9 bases not matched to a gene. This chain's CDR3 is CASKQGLTSTDTQYF. DNA of the CDR3: TGTGCCAGCAAACAGGGGCTCACTAGCACAGATACGCAGTATTTT.

This clone came up a few times. The rearrangement joins TRBV7-9 to TRBJ1-1, with TRBD1 identical over 7 bases. CDR3 length: 12 amino acids. The V gene's germline CDR1 is SEHNR and CDR2 FQNEAQ (reference sequence). Trimming at V came to 6 bases and at J to 8 bases, leaving 6 bases not matched to a gene. The CDR3: CASSQTGDEAFF. The CDR3 DNA reads as TGTGCCAGCAGTCAAACAGGGGACGAAGCTTTCTTT.

About this clone itself: The junction departs from germline at one end; a sequencing error may be responsible. V and J are TRBV15 and TRBJ2-1; 8 bases fit TRBD2. The germline V gene encodes CDR1 LNHNV and CDR2 YYDKDF (reference sequence). The CDR3 extends over 15 amino acids. This chain's CDR3 is CATSSERGTLLSILF. In nucleotides, the CDR3 is TGTGCCACCAGCAGTGAGCGGGGGACACTTCTCAGTATTCTCTTC.

The chain uses TRBV6-4 and TRBJ2-3, with TRBD2 identical over 8 bases. CDR3 size: 13 residues. V shed 6 bases and J 11 bases; nucleotides not matched to a gene: 10. Germline V gene sequence: CDR1 MRHNA, CDR2 SNTAGT. This chain's CDR3 is CASSRAGGLEQYF. Written as DNA, the CDR3 is TGTGCCAGCAGCCGGGCCGGGGGACTAGAGCAGTATTTT.

The V and J genes are TRBV4-1 and TRBJ2-7; 16 positions match TRBD2. This CDR3 is 16 amino acids long. Germline CDR1 is MGHRA and CDR2 is YSYEKL. V lost 4 bases and J lost 1; bases outside the gene matches: 1. This CDR3 is CASSLGLAGGSYEQYF. The CDR3 coding sequence is TGCGCCAGCAGCCTGGGACTAGCGGGAGGGTCCTACGAGCAGTACTTC.

This chain connects TRBV7-9 to TRBJ1-2, with 9 nucleotides matching TRBD1. Germline trimming cut 3 bases from V and 6 bases from J; bases unmatched to any gene: 8. The CDR3 is made up of 15 amino acids. Germline CDR1 SEHNR, CDR2 FQNEAQ (reference sequence). The CDR3 DNA sequence: TGTGCCAGCAGCTTTAGACAGGGGGTCTTAGATGGCTACACCTTC. Translation: CASSFRQGVLDGYTF.

The chain has TRBV30 and TRBJ1-2; 7 bases align to TRBD1. This CDR3 spans 13 amino acids. Trimming took 0 bases from V and 7 from J; bases not matched to a gene: 5. Germline CDR1 GTSNPN, CDR2 SVGIG (reference sequence). The CDR3 reads CAWSVIKGAGYTF. CDR3 nucleotides: TGTGCCTGGAGTGTTATTAAGGGGGCTGGCTACACCTTC.

The chain links TRBV5-1 to TRBJ1-4; 7 bases are shared with TRBD1. Looked up from germline, CDR1 is SGHRS and CDR2 is YFSETQ. Trimming took 2 bases from V and 5 from J; bases not matched to a gene: 3. The CDR3 covers 14 residues. This CDR3 reads CASSFRDSNEKLFF. The DNA for the CDR3 is TGCGCCAGCAGCTTCCGGGACAGCAATGAAAAACTGTTTTTT.

The chain has TRBV16 and TRBJ2-3, with TRBD1 matching 8 bases. Germline V gives CDR1 KGHSY, CDR2 FQNENV. The CDR3 is 16 amino acids. V lost 3 bases, J lost 2 bases, and 7 bases stayed unmatched. CDR3 nucleotide sequence: TGTGCCAGCAGCCACGCGACAGGGGCCGACACAGATACGCAGTATTTT. Its protein is CASSHATGADTDTQYF.

This chain links TRBV30 with TRBJ1-2; D not certain. The CDR3 contains 14 residues. Per the germline V gene, CDR1 is GTSNPN and CDR2 is SVGIG (reference sequence). Trimming cost V 4 bases and J 9 bases, with 21 bases left between them. The DNA for the CDR3 is TGTGCCTGGACGCCTCCCCGGGCGGGCGGACGCTACACCTTC. Amino acids: CAWTPPRAGGRYTF.

The rearrangement joins TRBV7-8 to TRBJ1-1, with 9 bases that match TRBD1. The J segment lost 1 base and the V segment lost 5 bases, leaving 11 bases of the junction unmatched. The CDR3 loop spans 17 amino acids. Germline V lookup: CDR1 SGHVS, CDR2 FQNEAQ. CDR3 protein: CASSPIRQGVGNTEAFF. CDR3 bases: TGTGCCAGCAGCCCCATTCGACAGGGGGTTGGGAACACTGAAGCTTTCTTT.

This sequence joins TRBV5-5 and TRBJ1-1; 11 bases are a match to TRBD1. The CDR3 spans 16 residues. V lost 2 bases, J lost 3 bases, and 6 bases stayed unmatched. Germline assignment: CDR1 SGHKS and CDR2 YYEKEE (reference sequence). CDR3 amino acids: CASSFGTGGRDTEAFF. The CDR3 coding sequence is TGTGCCAGCAGCTTCGGGACAGGGGGACGGGACACTGAAGCTTTCTTT.